These 26 T cell receptor beta chains were sequenced from one sample in a study of response to subunit inactivated influenza vaccine. TCRdb re-called the RT-PCR reads with MiXCR, one entry per CDR3 protein. The sample has 450,000 to 600,000 distinct CDR3 sequences, around 8% seen once. The specimen was PBMCs from blood, collected around 25 months after vaccination. All receptors derive from a man in his fifties or sixties who received an inactivated influenza vaccine.

This clonotype was recorded many times. The gene calls are TRBV20-1 and TRBJ2-7; 16 bases align to TRBD2. The junction had 10 bases not matched to a gene; V was cut back by 2 bases and J by 6 bases. CDR1 and CDR2 (germline): DFQATT, SNEGSKA (reference sequence). This CDR3 has 17 residues. DNA for the CDR3: TGCAGTGCTAGACCGGGACTAGCGGGAGGGCTCTCTGGCGAGCAGTACTTC. This gives the protein CSARPGLAGGLSGEQYF.

This clonotype was observed a handful of times. The genes are TRBV5-1 and TRBJ2-3; the D call may be TRBD1 or TRBD2 (5 bases each). V was shortened by 3 bases and J by 5 bases, with 19 bases between the two germline ends. The CDR3 runs to 16 residues. Germline CDR1 reads SGHRS; CDR2 reads YFSETQ. The CDR3: CASSSGAQGPKDTQYF. CDR3 DNA: TGCGCCAGCAGCTCCGGGGCGCAGGGCCCCAAAGATACGCAGTATTTT.

This clonotype has at least ten counts. The genes are TRBV4-2 and TRBJ2-1; 12 nucleotides match TRBD1. Germline V lookup: CDR1 LGHNA, CDR2 YNFKEQ. The CDR3 consists of 17 residues. The junction had 11 bases not matched to a gene; V was cut back by 1 base and J by 10 bases. The CDR3 sequence is CASSQVSGTGGSREQFF. CDR3 nucleotides: TGTGCCAGCAGCCAAGTCTCCGGGACAGGGGGCTCGAGGGAGCAGTTCTTC.

In this sample, this clonotype turned up a few times. The genes are TRBV3-1 and TRBJ1-4; D may be TRBD1 (6 bases). The CDR3 totals 16 residues. V lost 4 bases and J lost 2, with 14 bases in between. Germline V gene sequence: CDR1 LGHDT, CDR2 YNNKEL (reference sequence). CDR3 sequence (DNA): TGTGCCAGCAGCCTCACAGGACAGACGACTAATGAAAAACTGTTTTTT. It is translated as CASSLTGQTTNEKLFF.

The CDR3, as DNA: TGTGCCAGCAGCTTAGTCACAGGCTTTGCGGGCACTGAAGCTTTCTTT. This codes for CASSLVTGFAGTEAFF. The chain joins TRBV7-9 to TRBJ1-1, with D perhaps matching TRBD1 (5 bases). Germline V gene lookup returns CDR1 SEHNR and CDR2 FQNEAQ (reference sequence). The CDR3 is made up of 16 amino acids. V lost 1 base and J lost 4, with 16 bases in between.

This chain uses TRBV2 with TRBJ1-2; 7 positions match TRBD1. Losses at the gene ends were 3 bases for V and 4 bases for J; bases not matched to a gene: 11. CDR3 size: 16 residues. Per the germline V gene, CDR1 is SNHLY and CDR2 is FYNNEI. This CDR3 is CASSDQGDTSPYGYTF. The CDR3 DNA reads as TGTGCCAGCAGTGACCAGGGGGACACCTCCCCCTATGGCTACACCTTC.

This chain uses TRBV29-1 with TRBJ2-1, with a weak D call TRBD2 (5 bases). The CDR3 length is 14 residues. V lost 4 bases, J lost 7 bases, and 17 bases lay in between. Germline CDR1 reads SQVTM; CDR2 reads ANQGSEA. In nucleotides, the CDR3 is TGCAGCGTTGGAGTGGGAGTCTTTGCGAATGAGCAGTTCTTC. Its protein is CSVGVGVFANEQFF.

The sample holds many counts of this clonotype. The chain recombines TRBV7-2 with TRBJ2-7; D possibly corresponds to TRBD1 (6 bases). V lost 0 bases and J 3 bases, leaving 9 bases between the germline ends. Germline V gene sequence: CDR1 SGHTA, CDR2 FQGNSA. The CDR3 sequence is 14 residues long. The CDR3 is CASSLATGRYEQYF. CDR3 in DNA: TGTGCCAGCAGCTTAGCTACAGGGCGCTACGAGCAGTACTTC.

This clonotype has more than one count but fewer than ten. CDR3 coding DNA: TGTGCCAGCAGCGAACTAGCGGACACCGGGGAGCTGTTTTTT. Its protein product is CASSELADTGELFF. This sequence joins TRBV6-1 and TRBJ2-2; TRBD2 agrees at 8 bases. V shed 6 bases, J shed 3 bases, and the junction held 3 bases outside the gene matches. Germline assignment: CDR1 MNHNS and CDR2 SASEGT. This CDR3 is built from 14 residues.

There are a few counts of this clonotype. The chain couples TRBV4-3 to TRBJ2-6; unclear D gene. Trimming stripped 4 bases from V and 0 bases from J, with 13 bases between. The CDR3 covers 17 residues. The germline V gene has CDR1 LGHNA and CDR2 YSLEER. The CDR3 region is CASSPDIGRSGANVLTF. The CDR3 DNA reads as TGCGCCAGCAGCCCAGACATTGGGCGCTCTGGGGCCAACGTCCTGACTTTC.

The sample holds many counts of this clonotype. The chain links TRBV12-3 or TRBV12-4 to TRBJ2-7; D unclear. V was trimmed by 8 bases and J by 4 bases, leaving 6 bases between them. The CDR3 contains 10 residues. The CDR3 region has the DNA TGTGCCAGCGATCCATACGAGCAGTACTTC. It encodes CASDPYEQYF.

This sequence joins TRBV28 and TRBJ2-2; the match to TRBD1 covers 9 bases. With 6 bases clipped from V and 1 base from J, the junction kept 3 bases outside the gene matches. This CDR3 spans 15 amino acids. Germline V gene data show CDR1 as MDHEN and CDR2 as SYDVKM. In DNA form, the CDR3 reads TGTGCCAGCAGGCGGGGACAGGGGAACACCGGGGAGCTGTTTTTT. It specifies CASRRGQGNTGELFF.

This clonotype showed up just a few times. The chain uses TRBV5-8 and TRBJ1-2; unclear D gene. V was pared by 0 bases and J by 5 bases, with 14 bases between. The CDR3 is 15 residues long. Germline-derived CDR1 and CDR2 are SGHTS and YDEGEE. CDR3: CASSLGAGSFYGYTF. The CDR3 DNA reads as TGTGCCAGCAGCTTGGGGGCAGGTTCCTTTTATGGCTACACCTTC.

This clonotype has just a few counts. The rearrangement links TRBV20-1 to TRBJ1-1; no clear D. V was cut by 4 bases and J by 1 base, with 7 bases left in between. CDR3 length equals 12 residues. Germline CDR1 is DFQATT and CDR2 is SNEGSKA (reference sequence). CDR3 amino acids: CSATRSNTEAFF. The CDR3, as DNA: TGCAGTGCTACCCGGTCGAACACTGAAGCTTTCTTT.

The chain uses TRBV10-3 and TRBJ2-7, with 12 nucleotides matching TRBD2. The CDR3 contains 15 residues. Germline CDR1 and CDR2: ENHRY and SYGVKD. Unmatched junction bases numbered 9, after V lost 6 bases and J lost 6 bases. DNA of the CDR3: TGTGCCATCAGCCGCGGACTAGCGGGATCGGGCGAGCAGTACTTC. Encoded protein: CAISRGLAGSGEQYF.

This rearrangement joins TRBV11-3 to TRBJ2-5; TRBD2 might be the D (7 bases). From germline, CDR1 is SGHNT and CDR2 YENEEA. This CDR3 region has 16 residues. The V end lost 5 bases, the J end lost 0 bases, and 16 bases lay between the germline ends. The CDR3 nucleotides read TGTGCCAGCAGCCCAGGGGAGGGCAGGTACCAAGAGACCCAGTACTTC. Translated, it gives CASSPGEGRYQETQYF.

This clonotype has only a few counts. The chain has TRBV7-2 and TRBJ2-7; D may be TRBD1 (6 bases). Germline V gene sequence: CDR1 SGHTA, CDR2 FQGNSA. Trimming pared 3 bases from V and 6 bases from J, leaving 21 bases between. The CDR3 totals 16 residues. The DNA for the CDR3 is TGTGCCAGCAGCTTCGTGGAGGACAGTCTTCTCTCCGAGCAGTACTTC. It is translated as CASSFVEDSLLSEQYF.

This clonotype has a handful of counts. The CDR3 DNA sequence: TGTGCCAGCTCACCCGCAGGGACCGGGGCATTATACGAGCAGTACTTC. It specifies CASSPAGTGALYEQYF. The chain has TRBV18 and TRBJ2-7; the D gene could be TRBD1 or TRBD2 (5 bases each). The germline CDR1 and CDR2 sequences are KGHSH and LQKENI. The ends were cut back, 3 bases at V and 4 bases at J, with 19 bases in the middle. The CDR3 sequence is 16 residues long.

CDR3 residues: CSAFDPGGNTGELFF. The CDR3 coding sequence is TGCAGTGCCTTCGACCCGGGGGGGAACACCGGGGAGCTGTTTTTT. V and J are TRBV20-1 and TRBJ2-2; 7 positions match TRBD2. Germline V gene sequence: CDR1 DFQATT, CDR2 SNEGSKA (reference sequence). There are 15 residues in the CDR3. V dropped 6 bases and J dropped 1; count of bases not matched to a gene: 8.

The rearrangement links TRBV20-1 to TRBJ2-7; 10 bases align to TRBD1. Germline V gene sequence: CDR1 DFQATT, CDR2 SNEGSKA (reference sequence). This CDR3 has 14 amino acids. V shed 0 bases and J 6 bases; nucleotides not matched to a gene: 5. DNA for the CDR3: TGCAGTGCTAGAGAGGACAGGGGGTTAGGCGAGCAGTACTTC. Its translation is CSAREDRGLGEQYF.

This clonotype occurred many times. V usage is TRBV29-1 and J usage is TRBJ2-3; perhaps TRBD2 as D (5 bases). V was clipped by 4 bases and J by 4 bases, with 15 bases between them. Germline CDR1 reads SQVTM; CDR2 reads ANQGSEA. This CDR3 region has 14 residues. In DNA, the CDR3 is TGCAGCGTTGGTGTGGGAGCCGTCGCAGATACGCAGTATTTT. It is translated as CSVGVGAVADTQYF.

CDR3 protein: CASSLGLAGGSGTQYF. Here the CDR3 DNA reads TGTGCCAGCAGCTTGGGACTAGCGGGAGGTTCGGGGACCCAGTACTTC. This rearrangement joins TRBV7-8 to TRBJ2-5, with TRBD2 matching 15 bases. Germline V gene lookup returns CDR1 SGHVS and CDR2 FQNEAQ. The CDR3 totals 16 residues. J lost 7 bases, V lost 3 bases, and 6 bases had no gene match. The full variable domain, completed using reference TRBV7-8 and TRBJ2-5, is GAGVSQSPRYKVAKRGQDVALRCDPISGHVSLFWYQQALGQGPEFLTYFQNEAQLDKSGLPSDRFFAERPEGSVSTLKIQRTQQEDSAVYLCASSLGLAGGSGTQYFGPGTRLLVL.

This clonotype was picked up many times. V is TRBV11-2 and J is TRBJ2-1; D might be TRBD1 or TRBD2, each matching 6 bases. This CDR3 has 21 amino acids. Germline lookup yields CDR1 SGHAT and CDR2 FQNNGV. Trimming shortened V by 1 base and J by 0 bases, and 25 bases separated the two germline ends. The CDR3 loop is CASSLGPARGRDRVSYNEQFF. The DNA of the CDR3 is TGTGCCAGCAGCTTAGGTCCTGCTCGGGGGCGCGACCGGGTCTCCTACAATGAGCAGTTCTTC.

This clonotype showed up many times. The chain uses TRBV4-3 and TRBJ2-1; D not certain. Trimming stripped 4 bases from V and 2 bases from J, with 27 bases between. The CDR3 has 20 amino acids. Germline CDR1 and CDR2: LGHNA and YSLEER. CDR3 sequence reads: CASSPYLKLGIRGPYNEQFF. DNA of the CDR3: TGCGCCAGCAGCCCCTACCTTAAACTTGGGATTCGCGGACCCTACAATGAGCAGTTCTTC.

This rearrangement joins TRBV7-2 to TRBJ2-2, with a weak D call TRBD1 (6 bases). V was cut by 4 bases and J by 4 bases, with 13 bases left in between. This CDR3 comprises 15 residues. Per germline, CDR1 SGHTA and CDR2 FQGNSA. DNA of the CDR3: TGTGCCAGCAGCTGGCAGGGGTCCTTCACCGGGGAGCTGTTTTTT. It is translated as CASSWQGSFTGELFF.

This clonotype was counted at least ten times. This chain joins TRBV5-1 and TRBJ1-2; perhaps TRBD1 as D (5 bases). There are 12 residues in the CDR3. CDR1 is SGHRS and CDR2 is YFSETQ in the germline V gene. V dropped 4 bases and J dropped 8 bases, with 12 bases sitting between them. The CDR3 DNA is TGCGCCAGCAGCCCGTTGGGGGACGGCTACACCTTC. Translating gives CASSPLGDGYTF.